Following are 25 T cell receptor beta chains from one sample sequenced in a study of CD8+ T cells in alopecia areata. As the sequencing template, cDNA was produced by extracting RNA and reverse transcribing it. The protocol was immunoSEQ multiplex PCR, while the TCRdb copy is restricted to in-frame clones and leaves out a portion. The sample yields about 150,000 clones, 45% to 55% seen once. Material: CD8+ T cells sorted from blood, obtained at week 0. The receptors here all came from a human donor with alopecia areata.

CDR3 bases: TGTGCCAGCTCACCAGGAAACTCCTACGAGCAGTACTTC. The encoded protein is CASSPGNSYEQYF. This chain joins TRBV18 and TRBJ2-7; no clear D. The CDR3 runs 13 residues. Germline CDR1 and CDR2: KGHSH and LQKENI. With 2 bases removed from V and 0 bases from J, the gap between germline ends came to 5 bases.

The chain carries TRBV10-2 and TRBJ1-1, with TRBD1 as a possible D gene (5 bases). The germline CDR1 and CDR2 sequences are WSHSY and SAAADI. V was clipped by 6 bases and J by 3 bases, with 20 bases between them. The CDR3 spans 16 residues. Here the CDR3 DNA reads TGCGCCAGCAGCTCAACATTGGGGGGATCGGACACTGAAGCTTTCTTT. This encodes CASSSTLGGSDTEAFF.

This chain connects TRBV4-3 to TRBJ1-6, with D perhaps TRBD1 (5 bases). The germline V and J ends were trimmed by 0 bases and 6 bases, with 15 bases remaining between them. Germline CDR1 LGHNA, CDR2 YSLEER. The CDR3 sequence is 17 residues long. DNA for the CDR3: TGCGCCAGCAGCCAAGACGGCGACAGCATAAGTAATTCACCCCTCCACTTT. Encoded protein: CASSQDGDSISNSPLHF.

The chain recombines TRBV7-2 with TRBJ2-3; D may be TRBD1 or TRBD2 (5 bases each). The ends were cut back, 5 bases at V and 6 bases at J, with 18 bases in the middle. Germline CDR1 and CDR2: SGHTA and FQGNSA. The CDR3 is made up of 15 amino acids. The CDR3 protein is CASSPGTYNLDTQYF. The DNA of the CDR3 is TGTGCCAGCAGCCCCGGGACCTACAACCTGGATACGCAGTATTTT.

This chain links TRBV27 with TRBJ2-7, with 12 bases that match TRBD2. CDR3 length: 17 amino acids. Trimming at V came to 7 bases and at J to 1 base, leaving 11 bases not matched to a gene. Germline V gives CDR1 MNHEY, CDR2 SMNVEV (reference sequence). The CDR3 sequence: CASTQKTSGGPSYEQYF. The CDR3 nucleotides read TGTGCCAGCACACAGAAGACTAGCGGGGGACCGTCCTACGAGCAGTACTTC.

V is TRBV9 and J is TRBJ1-3; D gene ambiguous. The V end lost 1 base, the J end lost 4 bases, and 6 bases lay between the germline ends. CDR1 SGDLS and CDR2 YYNGEE come from the germline V gene. The CDR3 covers 13 residues. CDR3 sequence reads: CASSVIPGNTIYF. In DNA, the CDR3 is TGTGCCAGCAGCGTAATACCCGGAAACACCATATATTTT.

This clone appeared a few times. The chain combines TRBV30 with TRBJ2-3; 8 bases match TRBD1. V shed 2 bases, J shed 0 bases, and the junction held 4 bases outside the gene matches. The CDR3 is made up of 15 amino acids. CDR1 is GTSNPN and CDR2 is SVGIG in the germline V gene (reference sequence). The CDR3 DNA is TGTGCCTGGAGTCTGACAGGGGTTAGCACAGATACGCAGTATTTT. Amino acid sequence: CAWSLTGVSTDTQYF.

V and J are TRBV10-3 and TRBJ1-4, with D perhaps TRBD1 (5 bases). In germline, CDR1 is ENHRY, CDR2 SYGVKD. The CDR3 consists of 17 residues. The V end lost 0 bases, the J end lost 5 bases, and 16 bases lay between the germline ends. Here the CDR3 reads CAISESGFGHWNEKLFF. CDR3 DNA: TGTGCCATCAGTGAGTCTGGTTTCGGACACTGGAATGAAAAACTGTTTTTT.

The chain links TRBV28 to TRBJ2-1; 7 positions match TRBD1. Germline CDR1 and CDR2: MDHEN and SYDVKM. The V gene end was trimmed by 6 bases and the J gene end by 9 bases; junction bases not matched to a gene: 14. The CDR3 covers 15 residues. This CDR3 is CASSPAVQGIGEQFF. The CDR3 DNA reads TGTGCCAGCAGCCCTGCCGTACAGGGGATCGGTGAGCAGTTCTTC.

The V gene is TRBV7-6, the J gene TRBJ2-3, with D possibly matching TRBD1 (5 bases). Germline V CDR1 and CDR2: SGHVS, FNYEAQ. V was pared by 1 base and J by 0 bases, with 14 bases between. CDR3 length: 17 residues. The CDR3: CASSLGRQTTSTDTQYF. CDR3 in DNA: TGTGCCAGCAGCTTAGGCCGACAGACCACTAGCACAGATACGCAGTATTTT.

This clone has just a few counts. This likely stems from a read error, as it lies one base from a far larger clone. The same CDR3 also results from other DNA sequences found in this sample. This rearrangement joins TRBV11-2 to TRBJ1-2, with D maybe TRBD1 (5 bases). Germline-derived CDR1 and CDR2 are SGHAT and FQNNGV. The CDR3 length is 14 residues. V dropped 5 bases and J dropped 6 bases, with 16 bases sitting between them. The CDR3 nucleotides read TGTGCCAGCAGCCAAACGGCAGGGAGGCATGGCTACACCTTC. This encodes CASSQTAGRHGYTF.

This chain links TRBV7-6 with TRBJ1-5; D gene uncertain. There are 13 residues in the CDR3. Trimming removed 5 bases at V and 6 bases at J, with 11 bases between. The germline CDR1 and CDR2 sequences are SGHVS and FNYEAQ. The CDR3 nucleotides are TGTGCCAGCAGCCTCGAGGCTTTTCAGCCCCAGCATTTT. Translating it yields CASSLEAFQPQHF.

V is TRBV13 and J is TRBJ1-2; D is uncertain. This CDR3 is built from 15 residues. Germline V CDR1 and CDR2: PRHDT, FYEKMQ (reference sequence). V lost 0 bases and J 4 bases, leaving 12 bases between the germline ends. The CDR3 nucleotides read TGTGCCAGCAGCTTAGGGGCGGGTCCAGCCTATGGCTACACCTTC. This translates into CASSLGAGPAYGYTF.

The rearrangement uses TRBV7-6 and TRBJ2-7, with D unresolved. CDR3 length equals 12 residues. Trimming removed 5 bases from V and 5 bases from J, with 10 bases in between. Germline values: CDR1 SGHVS, CDR2 FNYEAQ. CDR3 in DNA: TGTGCCAGCAGCGTTGGTGTTGACGAGCAGTACTTC. Protein product: CASSVGVDEQYF.

The sample holds many counts of this clone. The genes are TRBV7-6 and TRBJ1-4; no definite D call. CDR3 length equals 13 residues. Per germline, CDR1 SGHVS and CDR2 FNYEAQ. With 2 bases removed from V and 5 bases from J, the gap between germline ends came to 6 bases. Written as DNA, the CDR3 is TGTGCCAGCAGCTTAAATACCAATGAAAAACTGTTTTTT. Amino acid sequence: CASSLNTNEKLFF.

This CDR3 reads CASSSGRTMNTEAFF. In DNA form, the CDR3 reads TGTGCCAGCAGCTCGGGACGGACCATGAACACTGAAGCTTTCTTT. The V and J genes are TRBV13 and TRBJ1-1, with D tentatively TRBD1 (5 bases). Trimming cost V 4 bases and J 0 bases, with 12 bases left between them. CDR1 PRHDT and CDR2 FYEKMQ come from the germline V gene (reference sequence). There are 15 residues in the CDR3.

The chain uses TRBV7-6 and TRBJ2-7, with TRBD1 identical over 7 bases. Trimming removed 6 bases from V and 5 bases from J; junction bases left unmatched: 16. The germline V gene encodes CDR1 SGHVS and CDR2 FNYEAQ. The CDR3 is 16 residues long. The CDR3 sequence: CASSPPPEGAGDEQYF. CDR3 coding DNA: TGTGCCAGCAGTCCCCCACCTGAGGGGGCAGGGGACGAGCAGTACTTC. The variable domain in full, with the rest retrieved from reference TRBV7-6 and TRBJ2-7, is GAGVSQSPRYKVTKRGQDVALRCDPISGHVSLYWYRQALGQGPEFLTYFNYEAQQDKSGLPNDRFSAERPEGSISTLTIQRTEQRDSAMYRCASSPPPEGAGDEQYFGPGTRLTVT.

The table lists this clone with a count of one. V usage is TRBV30 and J usage is TRBJ2-7, with TRBD1 as a possible D gene (7 bases). This CDR3 has 15 amino acids. CDR1 GTSNPN and CDR2 SVGIG come from the germline V gene (reference sequence). V lost 0 bases and J 3 bases, leaving 15 bases between the germline ends. CDR3 bases: TGTGCCTGGAGTGTAGGTGGAGGGGGCGGCTACGAGCAGTACTTC. Its translation is CAWSVGGGGGYEQYF.

The J gene is TRBJ2-7, the V gene TRBV28; 12 bases are a match to TRBD2. J was trimmed by 1 base and V by 5 bases; bases with no gene match: 9. The V gene's germline CDR1 is MDHEN and CDR2 SYDVKM. This CDR3 contains 17 residues. The CDR3 reads CASSPATSGGPSYEQYF. The CDR3 DNA is TGTGCCAGCAGTCCCGCGACTAGCGGGGGCCCTTCCTACGAGCAGTACTTC. Full variable domain (rest looked up from reference TRBV28 and TRBJ2-7): DVKVTQSSRYLVKRTGEKVFLECVQDMDHENMFWYRQDPGLGLRLIYFSYDVKMKEKGDIPEGYSVSREKKERFSLILESASTNQTSMYLCASSPATSGGPSYEQYFGPGTRLTVT.

The table lists this clone with a count of one. The chain has TRBV30 and TRBJ2-3, with TRBD2 matching 12 bases. CDR1 and CDR2 from the germline V gene are GTSNPN and SVGIG (reference sequence). This CDR3 comprises 14 residues. V was clipped by 5 bases and J by 0 bases; unmatched bases: 0. This chain's CDR3 is CAWGLAGSTDTQYF. Written as DNA, the CDR3 is TGTGCCTGGGGACTAGCGGGGAGCACAGATACGCAGTATTTT.

Worth noting for this clone: The sample holds other DNA sequences that translate to the same CDR3. V usage is TRBV9 and J usage is TRBJ1-1; D is uncertain. This CDR3 is 13 amino acids long. Trimming took off 4 bases at V and 1 base at J, with 8 bases between the two ends. The germline V gene encodes CDR1 SGDLS and CDR2 YYNGEE. CDR3 in DNA: TGTGCCAGCAGCTTAACCGGGAACACTGAAGCTTTCTTT. Its protein is CASSLTGNTEAFF.

The J gene is TRBJ2-1, the V gene TRBV7-2; D is unresolved. CDR3 size: 14 residues. Germline assignment: CDR1 SGHTA and CDR2 FQGNSA. V was trimmed by 5 bases and J by 3 bases, leaving 11 bases between them. CDR3 loop: CASSPRLFYNEQFF. The CDR3 region has the DNA TGTGCCAGCAGCCCCCGACTGTTCTACAATGAGCAGTTCTTC.

The rearrangement links TRBV7-9 to TRBJ2-5, with D unresolved. This CDR3 spans 15 amino acids. Germline CDR1 SEHNR, CDR2 FQNEAQ (reference sequence). The V and J ends lost 4 bases and 2 bases respectively, with 14 bases between them. CDR3 DNA: TGTGCCAGCAGCTCCTACACGGACCGTCAAGAGACCCAGTACTTC. Its translation is CASSSYTDRQETQYF.

About this clone itself: The sample contains more than one DNA sequence encoding this CDR3. The chain employs TRBV6-5 and TRBJ2-6; D remains unclear. V shed 6 bases and J shed 0 bases, with 3 bases lying between them. Germline-derived CDR1 and CDR2 are MNHEY and SVGAGI. This CDR3 contains 13 residues. The CDR3 DNA follows: TGTGCCAGCAGCAGCTCTGGGGCCAACGTCCTGACTTTC. It encodes CASSSSGANVLTF.

This clone was counted only a few times. This rearrangement joins TRBV28 to TRBJ2-3; D is unresolved. Germline V gene sequence: CDR1 MDHEN, CDR2 SYDVKM. This CDR3 spans 12 amino acids. Between the trimmed V and J ends, which lost 2 bases and 2 bases, there was a span of 2 bases. The CDR3 sequence is CASSLLTDTQYF. The CDR3 DNA follows: TGTGCCAGCAGTTTACTCACAGATACGCAGTATTTT.